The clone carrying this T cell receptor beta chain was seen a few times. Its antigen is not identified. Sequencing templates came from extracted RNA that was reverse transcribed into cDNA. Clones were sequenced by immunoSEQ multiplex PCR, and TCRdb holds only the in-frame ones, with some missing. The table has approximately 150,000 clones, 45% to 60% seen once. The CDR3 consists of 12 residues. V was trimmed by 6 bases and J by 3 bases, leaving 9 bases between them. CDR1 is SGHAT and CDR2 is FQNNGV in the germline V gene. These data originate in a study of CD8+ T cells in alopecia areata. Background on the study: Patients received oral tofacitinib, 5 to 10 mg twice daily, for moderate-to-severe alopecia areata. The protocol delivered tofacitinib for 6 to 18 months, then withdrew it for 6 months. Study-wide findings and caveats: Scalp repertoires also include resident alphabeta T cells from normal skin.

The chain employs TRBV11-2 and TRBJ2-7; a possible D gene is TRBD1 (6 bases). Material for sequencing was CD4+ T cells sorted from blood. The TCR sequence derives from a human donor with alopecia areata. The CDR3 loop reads CASSMDSYEQYF. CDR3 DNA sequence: TGTGCCAGCAGTATGGACAGCTACGAGCAGTACTTC.